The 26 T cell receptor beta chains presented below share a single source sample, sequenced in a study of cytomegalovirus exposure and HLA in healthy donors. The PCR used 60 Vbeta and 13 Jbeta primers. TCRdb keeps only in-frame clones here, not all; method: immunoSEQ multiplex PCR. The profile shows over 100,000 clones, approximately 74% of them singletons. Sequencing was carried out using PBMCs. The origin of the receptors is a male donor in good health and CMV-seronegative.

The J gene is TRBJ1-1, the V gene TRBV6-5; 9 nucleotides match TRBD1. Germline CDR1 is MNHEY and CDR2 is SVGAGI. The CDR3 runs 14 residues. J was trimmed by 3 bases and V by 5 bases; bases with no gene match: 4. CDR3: CASSTQGAYTEAFF. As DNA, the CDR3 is TGTGCCAGCAGTACACAGGGGGCCTACACTGAAGCTTTCTTT.

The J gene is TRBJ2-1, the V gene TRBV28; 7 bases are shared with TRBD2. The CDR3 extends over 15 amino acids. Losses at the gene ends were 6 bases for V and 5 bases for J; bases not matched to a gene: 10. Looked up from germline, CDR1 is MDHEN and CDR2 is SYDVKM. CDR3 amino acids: CASSLGGVSDNEQFF. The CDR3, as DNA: TGTGCCAGCAGCTTGGGGGGGGTATCGGACAATGAGCAGTTCTTC.

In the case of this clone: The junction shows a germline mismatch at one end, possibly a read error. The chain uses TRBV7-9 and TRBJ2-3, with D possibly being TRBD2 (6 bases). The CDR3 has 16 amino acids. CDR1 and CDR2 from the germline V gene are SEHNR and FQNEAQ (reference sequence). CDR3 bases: TGTTCCAGCAGCTTAGCGGCTAGCAGTAGCACAGATACGCAGTATTTT. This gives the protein CSSSLAASSSTDTQYF.

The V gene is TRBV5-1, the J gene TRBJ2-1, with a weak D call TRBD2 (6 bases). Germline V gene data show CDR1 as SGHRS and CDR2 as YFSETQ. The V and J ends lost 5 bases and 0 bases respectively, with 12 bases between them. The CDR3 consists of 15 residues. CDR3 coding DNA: TGCGCCAGCAGGGTGGCGGGGAGCTCCTACAATGAGCAGTTCTTC. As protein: CASRVAGSSYNEQFF.

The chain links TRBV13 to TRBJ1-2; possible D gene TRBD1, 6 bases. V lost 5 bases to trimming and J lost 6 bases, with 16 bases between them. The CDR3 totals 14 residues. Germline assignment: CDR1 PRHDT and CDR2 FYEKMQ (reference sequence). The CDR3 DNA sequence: TGTGCCAGCAGCCCCCGGACAGTCTCTAATGGCTACACCTTC. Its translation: CASSPRTVSNGYTF.

CDR3 DNA: TGCGCCAGCAGCCCCACAGGGGTCGAGCAGTACTTC. Encoded protein: CASSPTGVEQYF. The chain uses TRBV4-1 and TRBJ2-7; TRBD1 matches 7 bases. This CDR3 region has 12 residues. Looked up from germline, CDR1 is MGHRA and CDR2 is YSYEKL. V dropped 4 bases and J dropped 6; count of bases not matched to a gene: 3.

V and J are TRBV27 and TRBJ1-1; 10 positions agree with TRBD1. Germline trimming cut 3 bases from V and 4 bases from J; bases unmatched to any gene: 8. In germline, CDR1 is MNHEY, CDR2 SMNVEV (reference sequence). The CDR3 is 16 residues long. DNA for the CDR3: TGTGCCAGCAGTTTCCGGGGACAGGGGAGGGTCACTGAAGCTTTCTTT. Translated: CASSFRGQGRVTEAFF.

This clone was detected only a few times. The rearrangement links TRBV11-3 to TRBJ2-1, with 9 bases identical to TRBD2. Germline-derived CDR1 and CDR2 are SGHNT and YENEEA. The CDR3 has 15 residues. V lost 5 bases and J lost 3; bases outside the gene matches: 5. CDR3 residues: CASSLSGSSYNEQFF. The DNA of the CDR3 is TGTGCCAGCAGCCTTAGCGGGAGTAGCTACAATGAGCAGTTCTTC.

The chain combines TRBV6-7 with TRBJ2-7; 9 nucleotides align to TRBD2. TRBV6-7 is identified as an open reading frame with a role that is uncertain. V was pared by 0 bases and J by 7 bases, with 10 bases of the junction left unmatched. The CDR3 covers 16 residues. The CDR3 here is CASSYSRREGLREQYF. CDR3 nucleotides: TGTGCCAGCAGTTACTCGCGGCGGGAGGGCCTGAGAGAGCAGTACTTC.

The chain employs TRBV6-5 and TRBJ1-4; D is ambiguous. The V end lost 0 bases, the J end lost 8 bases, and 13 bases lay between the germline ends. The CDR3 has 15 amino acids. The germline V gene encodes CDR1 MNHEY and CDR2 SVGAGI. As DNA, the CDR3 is TGTGCCAGCAGTTACTCTTCCCAGCCAGGCGAAAAACTGTTTTTT. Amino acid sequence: CASSYSSQPGEKLFF.

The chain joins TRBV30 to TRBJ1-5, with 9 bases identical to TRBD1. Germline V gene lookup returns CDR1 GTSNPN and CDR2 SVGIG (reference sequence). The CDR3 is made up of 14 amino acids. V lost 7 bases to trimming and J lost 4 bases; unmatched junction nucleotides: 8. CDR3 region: CAFDTGGGNQPQHF. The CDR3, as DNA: TGTGCCTTTGATACAGGGGGCGGGAATCAGCCCCAGCATTTT.

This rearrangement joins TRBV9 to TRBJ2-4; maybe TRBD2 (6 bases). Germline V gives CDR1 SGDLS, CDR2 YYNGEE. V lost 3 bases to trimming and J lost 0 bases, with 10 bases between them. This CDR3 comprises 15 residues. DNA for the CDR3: TGTGCCAGCAGCGGTAGCGGACTAGCCAAAAACATTCAGTACTTC. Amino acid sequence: CASSGSGLAKNIQYF.

The CDR3 nucleotides read TGTGCCAGTCGTCGGGCGACAGGGGGTAATTCACCCCTCCACTTT. The encoded protein is CASRRATGGNSPLHF. The rearrangement joins TRBV27 to TRBJ1-6; 9 positions agree with TRBD1. After removal of 9 bases from V and 6 bases from J, the junction contained 9 bases not matched to a gene. The V gene's germline CDR1 is MNHEY and CDR2 SMNVEV (reference sequence). The CDR3 is 15 residues long.

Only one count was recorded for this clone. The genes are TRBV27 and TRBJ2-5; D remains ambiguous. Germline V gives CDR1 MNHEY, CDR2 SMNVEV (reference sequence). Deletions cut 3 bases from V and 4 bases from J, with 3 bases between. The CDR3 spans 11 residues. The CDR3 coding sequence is TGTGCCAGCAGTTTTAGAGAGACCCAGTACTTC. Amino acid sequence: CASSFRETQYF.

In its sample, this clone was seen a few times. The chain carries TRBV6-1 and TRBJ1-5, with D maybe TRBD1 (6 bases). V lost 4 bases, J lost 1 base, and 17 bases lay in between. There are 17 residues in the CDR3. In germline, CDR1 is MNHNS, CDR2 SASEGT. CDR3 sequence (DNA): TGTGCCAGCAGTGCTATAAACAGGGTTGCCAGCAATCAGCCCCAGCATTTT. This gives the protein CASSAINRVASNQPQHF.

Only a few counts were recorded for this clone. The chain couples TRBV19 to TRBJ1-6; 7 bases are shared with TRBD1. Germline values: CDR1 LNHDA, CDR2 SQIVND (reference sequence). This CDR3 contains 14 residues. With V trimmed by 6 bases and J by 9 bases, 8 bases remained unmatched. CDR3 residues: CASRTTGVRSPLHF. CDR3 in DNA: TGTGCCAGTAGGACTACAGGGGTCCGTTCACCCCTCCACTTT.

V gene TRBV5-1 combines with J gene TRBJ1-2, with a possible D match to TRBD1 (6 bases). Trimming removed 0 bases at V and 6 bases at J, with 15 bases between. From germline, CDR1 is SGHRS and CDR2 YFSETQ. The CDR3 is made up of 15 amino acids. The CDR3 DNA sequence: TGCGCCAGCAGCTTGGGTTCATACAGGGTTGATGGCTACACCTTC. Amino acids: CASSLGSYRVDGYTF.

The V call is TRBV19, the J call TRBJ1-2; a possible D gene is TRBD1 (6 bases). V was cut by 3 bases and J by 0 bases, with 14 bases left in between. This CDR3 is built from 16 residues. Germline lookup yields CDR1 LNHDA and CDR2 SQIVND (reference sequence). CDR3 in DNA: TGTGCCAGTAGTATCCTGACAGGCCGAGCTAACTATGGCTACACCTTC. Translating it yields CASSILTGRANYGYTF.

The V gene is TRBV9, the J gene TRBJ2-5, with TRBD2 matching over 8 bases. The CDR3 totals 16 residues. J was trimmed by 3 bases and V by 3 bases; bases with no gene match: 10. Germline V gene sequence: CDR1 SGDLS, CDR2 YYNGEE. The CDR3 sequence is CASSAASGGPKETQYF. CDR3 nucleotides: TGTGCCAGCAGCGCCGCCTCGGGAGGGCCTAAAGAGACCCAGTACTTC.

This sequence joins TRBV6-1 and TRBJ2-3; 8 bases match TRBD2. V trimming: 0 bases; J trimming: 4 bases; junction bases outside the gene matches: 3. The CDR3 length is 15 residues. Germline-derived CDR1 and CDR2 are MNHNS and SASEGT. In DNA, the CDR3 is TGTGCCAGCAGTGAAGCAGCGGGGGAGCCAGATACGCAGTATTTT. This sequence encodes CASSEAAGEPDTQYF.

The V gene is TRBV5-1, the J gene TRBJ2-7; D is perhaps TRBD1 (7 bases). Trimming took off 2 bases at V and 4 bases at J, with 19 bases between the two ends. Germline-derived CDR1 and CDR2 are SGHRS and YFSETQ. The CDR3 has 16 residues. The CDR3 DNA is TGCGCCAGCAGCTTAGGACAGGCCCGGGGGAGGTACGAGCAGTACTTC. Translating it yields CASSLGQARGRYEQYF.

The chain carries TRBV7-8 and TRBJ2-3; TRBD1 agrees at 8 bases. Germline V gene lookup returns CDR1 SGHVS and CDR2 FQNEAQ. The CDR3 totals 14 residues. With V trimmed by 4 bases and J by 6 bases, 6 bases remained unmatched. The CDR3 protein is CASSSGQGSDTQYF. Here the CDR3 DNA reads TGTGCCAGCAGCTCCGGACAGGGCTCCGATACGCAGTATTTT.

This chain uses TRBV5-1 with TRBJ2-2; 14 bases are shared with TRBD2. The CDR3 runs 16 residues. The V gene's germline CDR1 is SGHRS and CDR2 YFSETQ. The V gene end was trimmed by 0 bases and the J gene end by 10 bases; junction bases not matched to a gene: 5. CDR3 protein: CASSLGGTSGSVELFF. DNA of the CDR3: TGCGCCAGCAGCTTGGGTGGGACTAGCGGGAGTGTGGAGCTGTTTTTT.

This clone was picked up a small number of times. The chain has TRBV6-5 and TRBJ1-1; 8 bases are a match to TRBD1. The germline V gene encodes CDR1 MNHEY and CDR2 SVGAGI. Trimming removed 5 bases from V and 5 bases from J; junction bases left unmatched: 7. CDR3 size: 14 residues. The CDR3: CASSVGDRLTEAFF. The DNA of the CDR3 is TGTGCCAGCAGTGTTGGGGACAGGCTGACTGAAGCTTTCTTT.

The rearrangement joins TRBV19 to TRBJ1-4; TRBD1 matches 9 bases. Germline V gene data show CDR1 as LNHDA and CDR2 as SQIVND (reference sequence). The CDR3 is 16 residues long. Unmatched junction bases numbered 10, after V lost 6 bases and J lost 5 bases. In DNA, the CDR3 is TGTGCCAGTAGGATCAGGACCGGGACAGGGAATGAAAAACTGTTTTTT. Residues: CASRIRTGTGNEKLFF.

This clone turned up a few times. CDR3 DNA sequence: TGTGCCAGCAGCTTAGTACCAGCGGGAGGGCAAGATACGCAGTATTTT. Its translation is CASSLVPAGGQDTQYF. The chain has TRBV7-2 and TRBJ2-3, with TRBD2 matching over 10 bases. Trimming at V came to 1 base and at J to 5 bases, leaving 6 bases not matched to a gene. The CDR3 consists of 16 residues. The germline V gene has CDR1 SGHTA and CDR2 FQGNSA.